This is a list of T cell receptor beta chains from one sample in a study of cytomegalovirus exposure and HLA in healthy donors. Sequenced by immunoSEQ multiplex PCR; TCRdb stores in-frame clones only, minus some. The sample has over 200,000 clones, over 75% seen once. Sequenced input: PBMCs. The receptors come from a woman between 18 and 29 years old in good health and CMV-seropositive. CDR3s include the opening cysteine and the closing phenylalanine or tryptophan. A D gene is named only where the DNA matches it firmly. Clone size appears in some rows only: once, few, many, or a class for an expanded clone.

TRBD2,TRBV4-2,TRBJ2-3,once,TGTGCCAGCAGCCAAGCAATCGGCCCGGGACTAGCGGGAGTGAGGGATACGCAGTATTTT,CASSQAIGPGLAGVRDTQYF
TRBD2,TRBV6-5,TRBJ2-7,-,TGTGCCAGCAGTTCCCGGGGGGGCGGCCCCTCCTACGAGCAGTACTTC,CASSSRGGGPSYEQYF
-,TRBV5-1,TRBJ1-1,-,TGCGCCAGCAGCTTGGAGGAGCCCTTGAACACTGAAGCTTTCTTT,CASSLEEPLNTEAFF
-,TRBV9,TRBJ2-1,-,TGTGCCAGCAGCCTTTACTCCTACAATGAGCAGTTCTTC,CASSLYSYNEQFF
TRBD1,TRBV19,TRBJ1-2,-,TGTGCCAGTAGTCCAGACAGGGGCTATGGCTACACCTTC,CASSPDRGYGYTF
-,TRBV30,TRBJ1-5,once,TGTGCCTGGAGTCCCGGGGGTACAGGTCAGCCCCAGCATTTT,CAWSPGGTGQPQHF
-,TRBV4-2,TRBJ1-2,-,TGTGCCAGCAGCCAAGATAGTCAGGTAAACGGCTACACCTTC,CASSQDSQVNGYTF
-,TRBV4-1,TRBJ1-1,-,TGCGCCAGCATCCCACAGGGGAACACTGAAGCTTTCTTT,CASIPQGNTEAFF
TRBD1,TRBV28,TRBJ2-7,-,TGTGCCAGCAGCCCCGGGACAGGGGTCTACGAGCAGTACTTC,CASSPGTGVYEQYF
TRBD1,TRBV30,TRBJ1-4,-,TGTGCCTGGAGTAATCCTCGGACAGGTGCAAGTGAAAAACTGTTTTTT,CAWSNPRTGASEKLFF
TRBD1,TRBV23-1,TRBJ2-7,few,TGCGCCAGCAGTCAATCTGGGACGGGACAGGGATTTCTTTCCTACGAGCAGTACTTC,CASSQSGTGQGFLSYEQYF
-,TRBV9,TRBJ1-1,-,TGTGCCAGCAGCGTCCTCCCTCCGGGACAGAACACTGAAGCTTTCTTT,CASSVLPPGQNTEAFF
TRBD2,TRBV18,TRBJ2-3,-,TGTGCCAGCTCACCGCTGGCGGGAGGCCAATCTAGCACAGATACGCAGTATTTT,CASSPLAGGQSSTDTQYF
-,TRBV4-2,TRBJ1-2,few,TGTGCCAGCAGGCTAAAGGGGGTAGGACCTCCCGACTATGGCTACACCTTC,CASRLKGVGPPDYGYTF
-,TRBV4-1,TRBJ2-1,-,TGCGCCAGCAGCCAAGCTAGCAACAATGAGCAGTTCTTC,CASSQASNNEQFF
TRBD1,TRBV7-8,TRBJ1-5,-,TGTGCCAGCAGCTTAGCGGGACAGGGCAATCAGCCCCAGCATTTT,CASSLAGQGNQPQHF
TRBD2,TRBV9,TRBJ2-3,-,TGTGCCAGCAGCGACGCGGGAGATTACGATACGCAGTATTTT,CASSDAGDYDTQYF
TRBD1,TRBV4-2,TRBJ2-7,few,TGTGCCAGCAGCCTCGGACAGGGGGACGAGCAGTACTTC,CASSLGQGDEQYF
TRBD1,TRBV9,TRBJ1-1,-,TGTGCCAGCAGCGTACAGGGGGCAGGGGAAGCTTTCTTT,CASSVQGAGEAFF
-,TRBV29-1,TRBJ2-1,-,TGCAGCGTTGAGGAGCGGACCCGCTACAATGAGCAGTTCTTC,CSVEERTRYNEQFF
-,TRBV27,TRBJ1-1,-,TGTGCCAGCAAGCCCCATGCGAACACTGAAGCTTTCTTT,CASKPHANTEAFF
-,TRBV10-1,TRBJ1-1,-,TGCGCCAGCAGTGAGACGCGGCCGCCTTCGAACACTGAAGCTTTCTTT,CASSETRPPSNTEAFF
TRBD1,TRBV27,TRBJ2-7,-,TGTGCCAGCAGTGTTACAGGGGGCTACGAGCAGTACTTC,CASSVTGGYEQYF
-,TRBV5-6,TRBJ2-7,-,TGTGCCAGCAGCTTGGACAGGGCGATGTACGAGCAGTACTTC,CASSLDRAMYEQYF
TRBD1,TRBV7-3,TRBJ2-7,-,TGTGCCAGCAGCGCGGGACAGGGTGACTACGAGCAGTACTTC,CASSAGQGDYEQYF
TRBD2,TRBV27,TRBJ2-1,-,TGTGCCAGTTCCGGGGGGGACTCCTACAATGAGCAGTTCTTC,CASSGGDSYNEQFF
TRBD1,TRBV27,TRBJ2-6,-,TGTGCCAGCAGTTCAGGGACAGGGAAAAAAGGGGCCAACGTCCTGACTTTC,CASSSGTGKKGANVLTF
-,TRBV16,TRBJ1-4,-,TGTGCCAGCAGCCAATCGGGGCAGCTTAATGAAAAACTGTTTTTT,CASSQSGQLNEKLFF
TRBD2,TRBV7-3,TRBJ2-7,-,TGTGCCAGCGGTCCTAGCGGGGGGTCCTACGAGCAGTACTTC,CASGPSGGSYEQYF
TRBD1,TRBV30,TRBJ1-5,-,TGTGCCTGGAGTGCTGGACAGGGGAGCCAGCCCCAGCATTTT,CAWSAGQGSQPQHF
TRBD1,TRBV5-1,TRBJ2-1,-,TGCGCCAGCAGCTTGGGAGGAGACAGGGGGGTTTACAATGAGCAGTTCTTC,CASSLGGDRGVYNEQFF
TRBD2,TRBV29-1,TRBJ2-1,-,TGCAACGCAGCCGGGACTAGCGGGAGCTCAAATGAGCAGTTCTTC,CNAAGTSGSSNEQFF
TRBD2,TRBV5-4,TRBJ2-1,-,TGTGCCAGCAGCTTGGCGCAGTCGGGAGGGGGCAATGAGCAGTTCTTC,CASSLAQSGGGNEQFF
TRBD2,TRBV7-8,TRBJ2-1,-,TGTGCCAGCAGCGTAAGCCGTCTAGCGGGACAAAGCTCCTACAATGAGCAGTTCTTC,CASSVSRLAGQSSYNEQFF
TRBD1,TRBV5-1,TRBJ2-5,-,TGCGCCAGCAGCTTGATAGGACAGGGGCCCCAAGAGACCCAGTACTTC,CASSLIGQGPQETQYF
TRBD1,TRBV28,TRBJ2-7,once,TGTGCCAGCAGTTTAGGGGGACAGACCTACGAGCAGTACTTC,CASSLGGQTYEQYF
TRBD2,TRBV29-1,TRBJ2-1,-,TGCAGCGTTCTACGCGGGACTAGCGCTTCAAGGGAGCAGTTCTTC,CSVLRGTSASREQFF
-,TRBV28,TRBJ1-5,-,TGTGCCAGCAGTTTATTCCGGGGGGCAGGGAAAGGCAATCAGCCCCAGCATTTT,CASSLFRGAGKGNQPQHF
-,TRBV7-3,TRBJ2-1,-,TGTGCCAGCAGCTTAACTCCGACAGGCAATGAGCAGTTCTTC,CASSLTPTGNEQFF
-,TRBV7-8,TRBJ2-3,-,TGTGCCAGCAGCTCCCCCGTTATCACAGATACGCAGTATTTT,CASSSPVITDTQYF
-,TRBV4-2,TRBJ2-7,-,TGTGCCAGCAGCCAAGGACTGGAATCGTCCTACGAGCAGTACTTC,CASSQGLESSYEQYF
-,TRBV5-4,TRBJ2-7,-,TGTGCCAGCAGCTCGCCCCCGGGAGCCGGAGGCTACGAGCAGTACTTC,CASSSPPGAGGYEQYF
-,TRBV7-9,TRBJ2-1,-,TGTGCCAGCACCTTGGTGGGAGAAGAAGATGAGCAGTTCTTC,CASTLVGEEDEQFF